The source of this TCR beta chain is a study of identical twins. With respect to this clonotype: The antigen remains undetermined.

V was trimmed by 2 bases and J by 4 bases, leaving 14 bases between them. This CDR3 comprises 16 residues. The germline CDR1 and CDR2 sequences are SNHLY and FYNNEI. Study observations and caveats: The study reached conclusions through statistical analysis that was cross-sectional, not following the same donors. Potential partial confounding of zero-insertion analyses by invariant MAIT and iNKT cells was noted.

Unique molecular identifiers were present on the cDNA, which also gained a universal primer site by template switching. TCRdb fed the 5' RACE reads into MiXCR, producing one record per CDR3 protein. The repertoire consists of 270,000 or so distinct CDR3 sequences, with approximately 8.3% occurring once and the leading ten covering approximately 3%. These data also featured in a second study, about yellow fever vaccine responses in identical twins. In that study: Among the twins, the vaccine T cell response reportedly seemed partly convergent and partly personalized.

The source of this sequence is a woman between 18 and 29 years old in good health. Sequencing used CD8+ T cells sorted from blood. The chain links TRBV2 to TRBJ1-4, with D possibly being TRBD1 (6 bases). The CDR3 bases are TGTGCCAGCAGTGAAATATTGGGGACACTTAATGAAAAACTGTTTTTT. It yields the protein CASSEILGTLNEKLFF.